This T cell receptor beta chain was identified in a study of beta chain features in type 1 diabetes. Whole-study findings and limits: Shortening of TCRB CDR3s, moderate but significant, appeared in all four CD4+ subsets of Type 1 diabetes patients. Whether HLA type influences TCRB rearrangement remained unresolved here. A greater similarity of naive, central memory and Treg TCRB repertoires was seen among patients than among healthy donors.

The CDR3 is 12 amino acids. CDR1 and CDR2 (germline): LNHDA, SQIVND (reference sequence). The V end lost 7 bases, the J end lost 3 bases, and 9 bases lay between the germline ends. The sequenced template was cDNA made from the entire isolated RNA. TCRdb's table, derived via immunoSEQ multiplex PCR, lists solely in-frame clones and lacks some. Of 600,000 to 700,000 clones listed, around an eighth are singletons. This clone was observed a handful of times. What it binds is unknown. A single heparinised draw of approximately 100 mL on average was taken per donor. Purity exceeding 95% was reached by all sorted populations.

The specimen was naive CD4+ T cells from blood. This receptor was obtained from a man aged 25-40 years with type 1 diabetes. This chain joins TRBV19 and TRBJ1-2; D gene uncertain. The CDR3 DNA follows: TGTGCCAGTACTAGAGGGCACTATGGCTACACCTTC. Protein sequence: CASTRGHYGYTF.